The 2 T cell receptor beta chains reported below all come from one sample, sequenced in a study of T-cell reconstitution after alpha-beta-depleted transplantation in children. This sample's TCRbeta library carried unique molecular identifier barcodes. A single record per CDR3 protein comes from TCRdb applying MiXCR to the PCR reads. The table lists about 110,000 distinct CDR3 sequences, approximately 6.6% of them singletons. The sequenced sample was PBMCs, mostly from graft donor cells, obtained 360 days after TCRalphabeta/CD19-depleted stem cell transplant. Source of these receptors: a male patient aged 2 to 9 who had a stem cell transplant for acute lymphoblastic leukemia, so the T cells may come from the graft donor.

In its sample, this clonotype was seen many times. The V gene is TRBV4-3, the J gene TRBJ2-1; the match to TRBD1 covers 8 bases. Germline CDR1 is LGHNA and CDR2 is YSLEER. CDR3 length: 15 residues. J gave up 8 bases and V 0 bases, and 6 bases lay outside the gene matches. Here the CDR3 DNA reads TGCGCCAGCAGCCAAGATTTGACAGGGGTTGATGAGCAGTTCTTC. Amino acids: CASSQDLTGVDEQFF.

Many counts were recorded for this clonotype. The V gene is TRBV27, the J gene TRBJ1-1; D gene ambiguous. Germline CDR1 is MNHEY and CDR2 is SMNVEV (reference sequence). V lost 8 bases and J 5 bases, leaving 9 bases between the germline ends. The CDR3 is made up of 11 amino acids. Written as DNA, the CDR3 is TGTGCCAGCGGCAGAAGTACTGAAGCTTTCTTT. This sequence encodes CASGRSTEAFF.